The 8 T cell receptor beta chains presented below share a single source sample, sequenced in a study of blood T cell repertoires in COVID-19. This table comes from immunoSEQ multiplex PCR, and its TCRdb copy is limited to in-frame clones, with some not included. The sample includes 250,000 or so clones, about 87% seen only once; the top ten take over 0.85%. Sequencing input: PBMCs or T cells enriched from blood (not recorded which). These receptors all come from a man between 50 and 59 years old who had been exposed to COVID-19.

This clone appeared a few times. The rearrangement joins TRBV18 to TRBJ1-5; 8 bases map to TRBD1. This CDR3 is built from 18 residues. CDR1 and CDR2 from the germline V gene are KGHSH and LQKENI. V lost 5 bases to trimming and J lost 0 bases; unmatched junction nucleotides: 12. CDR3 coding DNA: TGTGCCAGCTCATCTCTGCCTGGGACAGGATATAGCAATCAGCCCCAGCATTTT. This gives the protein CASSSLPGTGYSNQPQHF. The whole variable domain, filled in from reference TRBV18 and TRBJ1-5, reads NAGVMQNPRHLVRRRGQEARLRCSPMKGHSHVYWYRQLPEEGLKFMVYLQKENIIDESGMPKERFSAEFPKEGPSILRIQQVVRGDSAAYFCASSSLPGTGYSNQPQHFGDGTRLSIL.

Here the CDR3 DNA reads TGCGCCAGCAGCCAAGGGGCGAAAGGAAACACCATATATTTT. Protein product: CASSQGAKGNTIYF. The chain links TRBV4-1 to TRBJ1-3, with no clear D. Trimming shortened V by 1 base and J by 4 bases, and 8 bases separated the two germline ends. The CDR3 contains 14 residues. Per the germline V gene, CDR1 is MGHRA and CDR2 is YSYEKL.

CDR3 loop: CASSKGQGFGQPQHF. In nucleotides, the CDR3 is TGTGCCAGCAGCAAGGGACAGGGGTTCGGTCAGCCCCAGCATTTT. V is TRBV5-8 and J is TRBJ1-5, with 10 bases that match TRBD1. The CDR3 sequence is 15 residues long. J lost 6 bases, V lost 4 bases, and 7 bases had no gene match. Germline loops: CDR1 SGHTS, CDR2 YDEGEE.

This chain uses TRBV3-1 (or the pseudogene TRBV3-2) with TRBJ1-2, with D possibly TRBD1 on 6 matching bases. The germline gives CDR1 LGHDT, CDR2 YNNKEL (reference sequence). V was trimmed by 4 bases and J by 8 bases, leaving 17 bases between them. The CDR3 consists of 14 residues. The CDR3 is CASSPLTGFGGYTF. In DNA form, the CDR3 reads TGTGCCAGCAGCCCCTTAACAGGGTTCGGCGGCTACACCTTC.

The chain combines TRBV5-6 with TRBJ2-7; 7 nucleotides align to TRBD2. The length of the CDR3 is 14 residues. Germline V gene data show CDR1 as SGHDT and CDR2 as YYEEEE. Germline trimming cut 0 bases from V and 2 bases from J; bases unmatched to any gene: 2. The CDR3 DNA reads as TGTGCCAGCAGCTTGGCTAGCGGACCCTACGAGCAGTACGTC. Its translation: CASSLASGPYEQYV.

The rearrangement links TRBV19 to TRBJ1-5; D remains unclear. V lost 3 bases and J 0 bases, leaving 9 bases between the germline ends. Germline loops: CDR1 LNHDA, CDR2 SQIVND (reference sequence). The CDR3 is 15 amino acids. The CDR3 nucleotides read TGTGCCAGTAGTATCTTAGCGGATAGCAATCAGCCCCAGCATTTT. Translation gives CASSILADSNQPQHF.

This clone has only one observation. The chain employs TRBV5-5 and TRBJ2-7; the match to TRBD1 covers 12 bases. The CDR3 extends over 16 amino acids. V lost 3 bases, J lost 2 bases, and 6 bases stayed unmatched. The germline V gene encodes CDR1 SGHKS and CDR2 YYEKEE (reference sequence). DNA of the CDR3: TGTGCCAGCAGCTCTCCGGGACAGGGGGCTCCCTACGAGCAGTACGTC. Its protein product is CASSSPGQGAPYEQYV.

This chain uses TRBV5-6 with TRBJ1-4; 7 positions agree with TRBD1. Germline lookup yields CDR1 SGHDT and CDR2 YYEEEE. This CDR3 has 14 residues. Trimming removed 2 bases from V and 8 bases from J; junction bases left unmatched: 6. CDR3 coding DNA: TGTGCCAGCAGCTTACGAGGGGGCCGGGAAAAACTGTTTTTT. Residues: CASSLRGGREKLFF. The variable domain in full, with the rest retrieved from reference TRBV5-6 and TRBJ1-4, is DAGVTQSPTHLIKTRGQQVTLRCSPKSGHDTVSWYQQALGQGPQFIFQYYEEEERQRGNFPDRFSGHQFPNYSSELNVNALLLGDSALYLCASSLRGGREKLFFGSGTQLSVL.